This T cell receptor (beta chain) originates from a study of cytomegalovirus exposure and HLA in healthy donors. Study-wide context: The 90 to 150 validation repertoires used the same platform as the roughly 670 first-cohort repertoires, a later analysis reported.

Study-level results: Fewer than 200 TCR beta chains were listed as cytomegalovirus-associated. Clusters of TCRs from the first cohort tended to co-occur in the 90 to 150 validation repertoires (as a later analysis found). High specificity and sensitivity for cytomegalovirus status were reported for the classifier.

The CDR3 has 13 amino acids. V lost 2 bases and J 0 bases, leaving 3 bases between the germline ends. The germline gives CDR1 PRHDT, CDR2 FYEKMQ (reference sequence). Here immunoSEQ multiplex PCR was the method, and the copy in TCRdb shows in-frame clones only, minus some. Among some 100,000 clones listed, about nine tenths were seen once. With regard to this clone: Its antigen remains unknown.

The sequencing input was PBMCs. The chain recombines TRBV13 with TRBJ2-3; D is unresolved. The receptor comes from a woman aged 18-29 years in good health and CMV-seronegative. The DNA of the CDR3 is TGTGCCAGCAGCTTAACTAGCACAGATACGCAGTATTTT. It translates to CASSLTSTDTQYF.